This T cell receptor beta chain was sequenced during a study of T cell responses to AZD1222 COVID-19 vaccine. Whole-study results and caveats: Unmutated variant regions are reportedly targeted by nearly half of spike-specific TCRs.

Only in-frame clones appear in the TCRdb table, and some are missing; sequencing was by immunoSEQ multiplex PCR. The sample consists of about 94,000 clones, 85% of them appearing once. This clone was seen a single time. Its specificity is not known. The ends were cut back, 4 bases at V and 4 bases at J, with 5 bases in the middle. The CDR3 is made up of 11 amino acids. Per germline, CDR1 SNHLY and CDR2 FYNNEI. This sequence originates from an adult who received the AZD1222 COVID-19 vaccine. The J gene is TRBJ2-7, the V gene TRBV2; no clear D. Sequences were derived from peripheral blood, sampled 28 days after the second AZD1222 dose. CDR3 loop: CASSVKYEQYF. The CDR3 nucleotides are TGTGCCAGCAGTGTGAAGTACGAGCAGTACTTC.